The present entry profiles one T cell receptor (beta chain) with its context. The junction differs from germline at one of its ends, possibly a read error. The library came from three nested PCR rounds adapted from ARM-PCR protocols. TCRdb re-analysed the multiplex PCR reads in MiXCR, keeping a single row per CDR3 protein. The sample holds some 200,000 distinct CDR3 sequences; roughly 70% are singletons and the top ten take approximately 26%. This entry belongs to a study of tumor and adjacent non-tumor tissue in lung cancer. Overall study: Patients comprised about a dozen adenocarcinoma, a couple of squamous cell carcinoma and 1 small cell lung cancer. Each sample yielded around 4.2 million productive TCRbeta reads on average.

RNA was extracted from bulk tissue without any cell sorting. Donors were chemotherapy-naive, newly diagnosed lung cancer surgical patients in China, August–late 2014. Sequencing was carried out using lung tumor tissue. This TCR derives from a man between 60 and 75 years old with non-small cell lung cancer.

In nucleotides, the CDR3 is TGTGCCAGCAGCCACGACGGATTGGACAGGAACACTAAAGCTTTCTTT. Its translation: CASSHDGLDRNTKAFF. The rearrangement links TRBV5-5 to TRBJ1-1; 7 bases match TRBD1. CDR3 length: 16 amino acids. Germline lookup yields CDR1 SGHKS and CDR2 YYEKEE (reference sequence). Based on the CDR3 plus reference TRBV5-5 and TRBJ1-1, the full variable domain is DAGVTQSPTHLIKTRGQQVTLRCSPISGHKSVSWYQQVLGQGPQFIFQYYEKEERGRGNFPDRFSARQFPNYSSELNVNALLLGDSALYLCASSHDGLDRNTKAFFGQGTRLTVV.